Sequencing of this T cell receptor (beta chain) was carried out in a study of blood T cell repertoires in COVID-19. Looking at the study overall: Acute and convalescent COVID-19 samples came from the United States, Italy and Spain. PBMCs, B-cell-depleted T cells, or T cells were the source of the cDNA or gDNA that made up the material.

Original processing methods: Reference gene primers were amplified, and this amplification served to estimate nucleated cell counts. Data came from immunoSEQ multiplex PCR; TCRdb stores just in-frame clones and leaves some out. The V and J calls and clone size are taken from that table; D and trimming were inferred from the DNA. The sample has 85,000 to 100,000 clones, around 88% seen once. Germline CDR1 reads LNHDA; CDR2 reads SQIVND (reference sequence). V was shortened by 4 bases and J by 1 base, with 14 bases between the two germline ends. The CDR3 is 16 residues long. The sequenced sample was peripheral blood. The source of this sequence is a man aged 55 to 70 with acute or convalescent COVID-19. V usage is TRBV19 and J usage is TRBJ2-4, with D possibly being TRBD2 (5 bases). The CDR3 loop is CASSSPGIGAKNIQYF. DNA of the CDR3: TGTGCCAGTAGTAGTCCCGGGATTGGGGCCAAAAACATTCAGTACTTC.